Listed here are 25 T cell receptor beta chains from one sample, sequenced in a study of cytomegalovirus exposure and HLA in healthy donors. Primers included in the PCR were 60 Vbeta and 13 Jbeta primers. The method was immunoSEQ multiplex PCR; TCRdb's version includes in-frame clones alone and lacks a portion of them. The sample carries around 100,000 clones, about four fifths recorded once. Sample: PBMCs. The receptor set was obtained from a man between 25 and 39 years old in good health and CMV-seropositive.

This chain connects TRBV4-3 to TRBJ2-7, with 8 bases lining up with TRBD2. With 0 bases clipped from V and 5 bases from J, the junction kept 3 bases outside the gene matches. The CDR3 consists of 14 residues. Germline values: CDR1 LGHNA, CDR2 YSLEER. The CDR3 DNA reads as TGCGCCAGCAGCCAAGAAGGAGCGGGAGACGAGCAGTACTTC. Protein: CASSQEGAGDEQYF.

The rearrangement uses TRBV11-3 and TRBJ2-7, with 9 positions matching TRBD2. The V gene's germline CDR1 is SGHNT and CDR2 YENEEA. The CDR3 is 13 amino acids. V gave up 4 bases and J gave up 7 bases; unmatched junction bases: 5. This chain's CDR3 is CASSSGLATEQYF. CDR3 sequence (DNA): TGTGCCAGCAGCTCGGGACTAGCAACTGAGCAGTACTTC.

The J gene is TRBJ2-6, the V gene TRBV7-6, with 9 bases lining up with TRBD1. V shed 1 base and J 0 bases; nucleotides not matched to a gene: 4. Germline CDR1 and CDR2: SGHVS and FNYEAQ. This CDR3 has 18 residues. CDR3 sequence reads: CASSLGTGVFSGANVLTF. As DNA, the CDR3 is TGTGCCAGCAGCTTAGGGACAGGGGTATTCTCTGGGGCCAACGTCCTGACTTTC.

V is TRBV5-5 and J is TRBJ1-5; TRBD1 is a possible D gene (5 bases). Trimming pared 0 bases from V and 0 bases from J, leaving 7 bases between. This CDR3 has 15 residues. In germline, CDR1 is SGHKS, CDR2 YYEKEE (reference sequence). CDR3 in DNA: TGTGCCAGCAGCTTGGTCGGGGGTAGCAATCAGCCCCAGCATTTT. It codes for CASSLVGGSNQPQHF.

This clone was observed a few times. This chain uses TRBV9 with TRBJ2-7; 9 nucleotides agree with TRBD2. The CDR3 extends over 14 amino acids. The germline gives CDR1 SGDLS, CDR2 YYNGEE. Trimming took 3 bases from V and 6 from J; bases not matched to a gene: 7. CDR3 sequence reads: CASSASGLAREQYF. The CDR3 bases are TGTGCCAGCAGCGCATCTGGACTAGCGCGCGAGCAGTACTTC.

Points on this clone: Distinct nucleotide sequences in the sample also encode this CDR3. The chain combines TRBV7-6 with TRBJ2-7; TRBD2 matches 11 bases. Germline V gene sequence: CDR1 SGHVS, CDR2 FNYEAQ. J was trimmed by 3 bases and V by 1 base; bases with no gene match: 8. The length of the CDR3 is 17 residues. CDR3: CASSLELAGGPRYEQYF. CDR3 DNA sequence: TGTGCCAGCAGCTTAGAGTTAGCGGGAGGGCCTCGCTACGAGCAGTACTTC.

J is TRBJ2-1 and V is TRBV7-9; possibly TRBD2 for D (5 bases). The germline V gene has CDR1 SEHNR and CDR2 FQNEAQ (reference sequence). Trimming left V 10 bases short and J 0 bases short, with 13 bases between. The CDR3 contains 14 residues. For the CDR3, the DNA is TGTGCCATCCACGCGGGCAGCTCCTACAATGAGCAGTTCTTC. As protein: CAIHAGSSYNEQFF.

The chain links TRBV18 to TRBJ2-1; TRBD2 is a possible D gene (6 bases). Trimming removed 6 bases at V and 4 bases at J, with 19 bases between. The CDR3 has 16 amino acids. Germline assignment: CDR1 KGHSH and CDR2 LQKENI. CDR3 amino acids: CASSSLGTGSYNEQFF. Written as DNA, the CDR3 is TGTGCCAGCTCGTCTCTCGGGACTGGGTCTTACAATGAGCAGTTCTTC.

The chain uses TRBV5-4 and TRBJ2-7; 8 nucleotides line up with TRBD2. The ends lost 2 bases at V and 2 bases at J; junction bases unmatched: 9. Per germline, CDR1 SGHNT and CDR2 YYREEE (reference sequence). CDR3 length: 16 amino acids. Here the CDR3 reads CASSFPAGGQTYEQYF. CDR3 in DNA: TGTGCCAGCAGCTTTCCCGCGGGAGGACAAACCTACGAGCAGTACTTC. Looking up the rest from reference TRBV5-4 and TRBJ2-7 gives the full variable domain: ETGVTQSPTHLIKTRGQQVTLRCSSQSGHNTVSWYQQALGQGPQFIFQYYREEENGRGNFPPRFSGLQFPNYSSELNVNALELDDSALYLCASSFPAGGQTYEQYFGPGTRLTVT.

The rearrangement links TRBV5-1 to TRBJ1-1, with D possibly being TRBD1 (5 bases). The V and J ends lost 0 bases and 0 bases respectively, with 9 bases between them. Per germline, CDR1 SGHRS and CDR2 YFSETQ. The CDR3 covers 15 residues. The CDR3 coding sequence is TGCGCCAGCAGCTTGGGACAGACAATGAACACTGAAGCTTTCTTT. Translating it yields CASSLGQTMNTEAFF.

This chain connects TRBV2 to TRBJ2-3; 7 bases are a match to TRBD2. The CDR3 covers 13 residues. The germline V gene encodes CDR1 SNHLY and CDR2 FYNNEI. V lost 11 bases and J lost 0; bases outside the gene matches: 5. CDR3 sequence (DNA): TGTGCCGGAAGTAGCGGGAGCACAGATACGCAGTATTTT. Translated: CAGSSGSTDTQYF.

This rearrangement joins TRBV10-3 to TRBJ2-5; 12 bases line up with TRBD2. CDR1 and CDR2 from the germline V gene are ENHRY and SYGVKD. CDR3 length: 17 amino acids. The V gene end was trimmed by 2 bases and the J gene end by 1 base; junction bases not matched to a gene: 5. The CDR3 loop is CAISEARLAGVQETQYF. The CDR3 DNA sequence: TGTGCCATCAGTGAGGCCCGACTAGCGGGAGTCCAAGAGACCCAGTACTTC.

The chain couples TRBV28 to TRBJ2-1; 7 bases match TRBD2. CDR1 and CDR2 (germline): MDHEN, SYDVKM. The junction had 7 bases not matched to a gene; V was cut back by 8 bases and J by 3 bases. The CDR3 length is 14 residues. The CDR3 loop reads CASRKAGNYNEQFF. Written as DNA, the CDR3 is TGTGCCAGCCGGAAAGCGGGAAACTACAATGAGCAGTTCTTC.

The CDR3 reads CASSLVLSGQANQPQHF. For the CDR3, the DNA is TGTGCCAGCAGCTTAGTTCTCTCCGGACAGGCGAATCAGCCCCAGCATTTT. The chain has TRBV7-9 and TRBJ1-5; 7 positions match TRBD1. The CDR3 spans 17 residues. Germline V CDR1 and CDR2: SEHNR, FQNEAQ (reference sequence). Trimming took 1 base from V and 4 from J; bases not matched to a gene: 10.

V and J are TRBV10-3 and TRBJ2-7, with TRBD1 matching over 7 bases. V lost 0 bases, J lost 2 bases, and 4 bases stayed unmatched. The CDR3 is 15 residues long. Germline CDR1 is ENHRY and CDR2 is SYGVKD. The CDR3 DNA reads TGTGCCATCAGTGAGTCGGGGACAGCCGCCTACGAGCAGTACTTC. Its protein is CAISESGTAAYEQYF.

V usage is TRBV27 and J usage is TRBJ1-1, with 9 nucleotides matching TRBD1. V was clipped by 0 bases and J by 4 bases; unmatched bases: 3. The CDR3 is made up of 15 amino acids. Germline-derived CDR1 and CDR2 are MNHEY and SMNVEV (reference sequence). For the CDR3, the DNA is TGTGCCAGCAGTTTATCACAGGGGGCGCGCACTGAAGCTTTCTTT. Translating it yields CASSLSQGARTEAFF.

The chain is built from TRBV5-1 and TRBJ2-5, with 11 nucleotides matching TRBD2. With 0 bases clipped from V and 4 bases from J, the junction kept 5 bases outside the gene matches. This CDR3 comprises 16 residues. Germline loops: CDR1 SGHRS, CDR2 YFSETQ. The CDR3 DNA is TGCGCCAGCAGCTTGGCGTCTAGCGGGAGGTTAGAGACCCAGTACTTC. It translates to CASSLASSGRLETQYF.

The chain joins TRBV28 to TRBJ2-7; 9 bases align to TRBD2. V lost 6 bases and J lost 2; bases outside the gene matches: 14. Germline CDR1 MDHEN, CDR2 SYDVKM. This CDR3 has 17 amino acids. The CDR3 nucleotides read TGTGCCAGCAGGGGAAGGGCTAGCGGGGCACTAACCTACGAGCAGTACTTC. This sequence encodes CASRGRASGALTYEQYF.

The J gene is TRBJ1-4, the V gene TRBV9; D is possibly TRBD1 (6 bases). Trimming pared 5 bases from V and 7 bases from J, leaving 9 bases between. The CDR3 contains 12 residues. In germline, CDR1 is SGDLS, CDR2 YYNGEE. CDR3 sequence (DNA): TGTGCCAGCAGTAGACAGGCTGAAAAACTGTTTTTT. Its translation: CASSRQAEKLFF.

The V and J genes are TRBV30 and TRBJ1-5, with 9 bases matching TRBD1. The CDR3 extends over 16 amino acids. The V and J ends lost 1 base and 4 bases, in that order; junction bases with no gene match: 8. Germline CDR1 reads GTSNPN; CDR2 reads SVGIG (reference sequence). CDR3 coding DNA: TGTGCCTGGAGTGCCCAAAGGACAGGGGTAAATCAGCCCCAGCATTTT. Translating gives CAWSAQRTGVNQPQHF.

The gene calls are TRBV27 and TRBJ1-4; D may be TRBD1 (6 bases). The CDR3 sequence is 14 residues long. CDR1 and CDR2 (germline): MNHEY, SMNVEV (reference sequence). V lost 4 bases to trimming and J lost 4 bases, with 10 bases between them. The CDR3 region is CASSSRTVNEKLFF. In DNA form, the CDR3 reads TGTGCCAGCAGTTCTAGGACAGTTAATGAAAAACTGTTTTTT.

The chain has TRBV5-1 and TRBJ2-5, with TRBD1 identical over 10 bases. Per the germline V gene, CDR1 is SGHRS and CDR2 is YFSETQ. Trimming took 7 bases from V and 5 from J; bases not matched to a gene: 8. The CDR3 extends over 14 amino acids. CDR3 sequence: CASSRDRGDETQYF. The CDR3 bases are TGCGCCAGCTCCCGGGACAGGGGCGATGAGACCCAGTACTTC.

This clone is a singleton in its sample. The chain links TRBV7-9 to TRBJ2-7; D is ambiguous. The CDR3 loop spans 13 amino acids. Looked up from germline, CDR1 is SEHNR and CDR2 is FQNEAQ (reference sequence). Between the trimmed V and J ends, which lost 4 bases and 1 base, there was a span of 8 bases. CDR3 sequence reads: CASSSGASYEQYF. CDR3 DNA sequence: TGTGCCAGCAGCTCCGGTGCTTCCTACGAGCAGTACTTC.

This chain's CDR3 is CASSLDRGMNTEAFF. The CDR3 nucleotides read TGTGCCAGCAGCTTAGACAGGGGCATGAACACTGAAGCTTTCTTT. The chain is built from TRBV7-8 and TRBJ1-1, with 7 bases that match TRBD1. The trim removed 1 base at V and 0 bases at J, leaving 2 bases unmatched. Germline lookup yields CDR1 SGHVS and CDR2 FQNEAQ. This CDR3 spans 15 amino acids.

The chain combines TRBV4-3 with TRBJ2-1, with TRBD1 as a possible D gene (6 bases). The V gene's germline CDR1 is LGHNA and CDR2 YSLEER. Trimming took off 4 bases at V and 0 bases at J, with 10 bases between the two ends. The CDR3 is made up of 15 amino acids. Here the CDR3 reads CASSRDRTSYNEQFF. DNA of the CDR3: TGCGCCAGCAGCCGCGACAGGACCTCCTACAATGAGCAGTTCTTC.